The 9 T cell receptor beta chains below were found in one sample sequenced in a study of cytomegalovirus exposure and HLA in healthy donors. PCR was performed using 60 Vbeta and 13 Jbeta primers. Repertoires were generated with immunoSEQ multiplex PCR, while TCRdb's copy carries only in-frame clones and drops some. The specimen's table records 220,000 or so clones. The sequenced sample was PBMCs. The receptors here all came from a girl aged 2-10 years in good health and CMV-seropositive.

This rearrangement joins TRBV29-1 to TRBJ2-7; no clear D gene. The V gene's germline CDR1 is SQVTM and CDR2 ANQGSEA. This CDR3 contains 14 residues. V dropped 1 base and J dropped 6 bases, with 16 bases sitting between them. CDR3 loop: CSVEVTNSQLEQYF. The CDR3 nucleotides are TGCAGCGTTGAAGTTACGAACAGTCAACTCGAGCAGTACTTC.

The J gene is TRBJ2-2, the V gene TRBV7-2; D may be TRBD1 (7 bases). Germline values: CDR1 SGHTA, CDR2 FQGNSA. V was cut by 0 bases and J by 5 bases, with 10 bases left in between. The CDR3 is 15 amino acids. The CDR3: CASSLAQGGTGELFF. CDR3 coding DNA: TGTGCCAGCAGCTTAGCGCAGGGGGGAACCGGGGAGCTGTTTTTT.

This chain connects TRBV2 to TRBJ2-3, with a tentative D call TRBD2 (5 bases). The V end was cut by 11 bases, the J end by 4 bases, with 7 bases between. The CDR3 spans 10 residues. Germline CDR1 and CDR2: SNHLY and FYNNEI. The CDR3 is CALGADTQYF. Here the CDR3 DNA reads TGTGCCCTCGGGGCAGATACGCAGTATTTT.

The chain recombines TRBV29-1 with TRBJ1-6; the D is unclear. The CDR3 is 13 residues long. Germline CDR1 is SQVTM and CDR2 is ANQGSEA. V lost 4 bases and J 10 bases, leaving 14 bases between the germline ends. CDR3 in amino acids: CSVAPEGGSPLHF. In DNA form, the CDR3 reads TGCAGCGTTGCGCCCGAGGGCGGCTCACCCCTCCACTTT.

The V and J genes are TRBV19 and TRBJ1-2; tentative D call: TRBD1 (5 bases). Trimming removed 1 base at V and 4 bases at J, with 13 bases between. The CDR3 is 15 amino acids. Per germline, CDR1 LNHDA and CDR2 SQIVND (reference sequence). The CDR3 coding sequence is TGTGCCAGTAGTATAGTGGGGGGACTCAGCTATGGCTACACCTTC. Translation: CASSIVGGLSYGYTF.

This chain links TRBV5-4 with TRBJ2-3; 12 bases line up with TRBD2. Trimming cost V 3 bases and J 3 bases; bases outside gene matches: 8. Germline V gene lookup returns CDR1 SGHNT and CDR2 YYREEE (reference sequence). This CDR3 is 17 amino acids long. This CDR3 is CASSSYLAGGGTDTQYF. CDR3 sequence (DNA): TGTGCCAGCAGCTCCTACCTAGCGGGAGGGGGGACAGATACGCAGTATTTT.

The rearrangement links TRBV9 to TRBJ2-6, with TRBD1 as a possible D gene (6 bases). Germline V gene data show CDR1 as SGDLS and CDR2 as YYNGEE. The CDR3 runs 17 residues. V was pared by 2 bases and J by 0 bases, with 12 bases between. CDR3 DNA: TGTGCCAGCAGCGTGGGACAACTGAGCTCTGGGGCCAACGTCCTGACTTTC. Protein sequence: CASSVGQLSSGANVLTF.

This chain links TRBV6-5 with TRBJ1-6; 7 nucleotides agree with TRBD1. V shed 2 bases, J shed 8 bases, and the junction held 6 bases outside the gene matches. CDR1 MNHEY and CDR2 SVGAGI come from the germline V gene. The CDR3 sequence is 15 residues long. The CDR3: CASSYDVGGYSPLHF. The CDR3 DNA follows: TGTGCCAGCAGTTACGATGTAGGGGGCTATTCACCCCTCCACTTT.

The gene calls are TRBV5-6 and TRBJ2-7; tentative D call: TRBD2 (5 bases). The V gene's germline CDR1 is SGHDT and CDR2 YYEEEE. This CDR3 spans 13 amino acids. The V gene lost 0 bases and the J gene lost 6 bases, with 10 bases spanning the gap. The CDR3 coding sequence is TGTGCCAGCAGCTTGGGTGTAGGAGGCGAGCAGTACTTC. It encodes CASSLGVGGEQYF.